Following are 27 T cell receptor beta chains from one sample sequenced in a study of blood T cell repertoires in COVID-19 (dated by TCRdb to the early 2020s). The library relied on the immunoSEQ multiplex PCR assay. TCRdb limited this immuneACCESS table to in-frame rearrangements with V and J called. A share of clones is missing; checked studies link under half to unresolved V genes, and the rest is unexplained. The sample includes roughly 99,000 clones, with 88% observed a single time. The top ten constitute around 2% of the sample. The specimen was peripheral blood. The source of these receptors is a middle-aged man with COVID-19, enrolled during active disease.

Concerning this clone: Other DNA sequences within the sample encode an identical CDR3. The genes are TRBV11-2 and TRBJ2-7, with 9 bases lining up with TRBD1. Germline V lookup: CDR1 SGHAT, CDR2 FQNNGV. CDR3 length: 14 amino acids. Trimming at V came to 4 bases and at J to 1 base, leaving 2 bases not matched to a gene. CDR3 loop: CASSSGQGSYEQYF. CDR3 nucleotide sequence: TGTGCCAGCAGCTCTGGACAGGGGTCCTACGAGCAGTACTTC.

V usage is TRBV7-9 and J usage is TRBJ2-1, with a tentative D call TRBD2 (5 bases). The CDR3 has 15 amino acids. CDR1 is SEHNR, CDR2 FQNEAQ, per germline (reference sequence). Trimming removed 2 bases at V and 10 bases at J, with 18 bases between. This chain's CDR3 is CASSLSSGPGEEQFF. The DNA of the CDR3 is TGTGCCAGCAGCTTATCCAGCGGCCCGGGCGAGGAGCAGTTCTTC.

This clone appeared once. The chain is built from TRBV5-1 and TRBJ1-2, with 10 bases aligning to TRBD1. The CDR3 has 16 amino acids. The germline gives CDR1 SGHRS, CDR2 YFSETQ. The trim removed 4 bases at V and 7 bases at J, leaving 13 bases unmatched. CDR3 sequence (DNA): TGCGCCAGCAGCCCACAACCGGGACAGGGGTCTGCTGGCTACACCTTC. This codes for CASSPQPGQGSAGYTF.

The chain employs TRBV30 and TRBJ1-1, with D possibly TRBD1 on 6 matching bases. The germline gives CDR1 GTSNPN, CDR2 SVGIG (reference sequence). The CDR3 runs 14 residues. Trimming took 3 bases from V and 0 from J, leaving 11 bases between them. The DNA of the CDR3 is TGTGCCTGGAGGGTGGACAGCTTGAACACTGAAGCTTTCTTT. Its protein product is CAWRVDSLNTEAFF.

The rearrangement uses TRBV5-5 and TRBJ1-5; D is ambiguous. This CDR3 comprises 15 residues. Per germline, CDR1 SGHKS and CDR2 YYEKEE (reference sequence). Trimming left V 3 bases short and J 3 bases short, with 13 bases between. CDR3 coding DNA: TGTGCCAGCAGCTCCACCGCGGCGACCAATCAGCCCCAGCATTTT. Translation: CASSSTAATNQPQHF.

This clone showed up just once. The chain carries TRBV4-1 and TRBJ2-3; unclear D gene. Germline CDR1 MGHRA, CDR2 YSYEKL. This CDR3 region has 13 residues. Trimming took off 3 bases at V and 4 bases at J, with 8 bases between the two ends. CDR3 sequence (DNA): TGCGCCAGCAGCCAGGGCTACCCAGATACGCAGTATTTT. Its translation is CASSQGYPDTQYF.

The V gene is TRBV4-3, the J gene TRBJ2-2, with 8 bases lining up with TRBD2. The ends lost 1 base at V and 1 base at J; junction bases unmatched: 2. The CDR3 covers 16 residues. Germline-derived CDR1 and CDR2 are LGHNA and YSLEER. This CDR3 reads CASSQASGRNTGELFF. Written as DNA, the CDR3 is TGCGCCAGCAGCCAAGCTAGCGGGCGGAACACCGGGGAGCTGTTTTTT.

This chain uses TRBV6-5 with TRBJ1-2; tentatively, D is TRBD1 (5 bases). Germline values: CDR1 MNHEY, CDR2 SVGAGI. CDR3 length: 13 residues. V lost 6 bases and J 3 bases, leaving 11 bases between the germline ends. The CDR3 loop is CASRADSHYGYTF. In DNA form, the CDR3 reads TGTGCCAGCAGAGCAGACAGTCACTATGGCTACACCTTC.

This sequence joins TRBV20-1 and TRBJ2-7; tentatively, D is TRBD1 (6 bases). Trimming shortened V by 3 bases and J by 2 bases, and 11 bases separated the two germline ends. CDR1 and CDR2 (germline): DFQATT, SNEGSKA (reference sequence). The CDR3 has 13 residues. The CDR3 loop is CSASEDRTYEQYF. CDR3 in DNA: TGCAGTGCTAGTGAGGACAGAACCTACGAGCAGTACTTC.

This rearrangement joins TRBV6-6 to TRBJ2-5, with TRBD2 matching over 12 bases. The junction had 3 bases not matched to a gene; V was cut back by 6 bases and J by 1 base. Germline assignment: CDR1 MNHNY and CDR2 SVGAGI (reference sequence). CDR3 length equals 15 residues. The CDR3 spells CASRGLAGAQETQYF. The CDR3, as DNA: TGTGCCAGCAGGGGACTAGCGGGCGCCCAAGAGACCCAGTACTTC.

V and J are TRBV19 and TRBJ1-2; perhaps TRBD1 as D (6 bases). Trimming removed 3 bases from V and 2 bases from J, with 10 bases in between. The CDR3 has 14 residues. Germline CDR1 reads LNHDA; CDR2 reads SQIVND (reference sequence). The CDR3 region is CASSIIGQNYGYTF. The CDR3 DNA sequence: TGTGCCAGTAGTATCATCGGACAGAACTATGGCTACACCTTC.

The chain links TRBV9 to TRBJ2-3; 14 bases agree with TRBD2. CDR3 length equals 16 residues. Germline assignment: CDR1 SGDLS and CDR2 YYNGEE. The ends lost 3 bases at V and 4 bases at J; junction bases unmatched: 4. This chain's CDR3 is CASSAAGLAGADTQYF. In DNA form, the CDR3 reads TGTGCCAGCAGCGCCGCGGGACTAGCGGGGGCAGATACGCAGTATTTT.

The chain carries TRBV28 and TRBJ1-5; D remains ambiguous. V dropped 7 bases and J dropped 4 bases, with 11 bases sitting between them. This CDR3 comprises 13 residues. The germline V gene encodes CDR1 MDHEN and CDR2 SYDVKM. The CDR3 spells CASTVRRNQPQHF. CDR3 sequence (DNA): TGTGCCAGCACCGTGAGGAGAAATCAGCCCCAGCATTTT.

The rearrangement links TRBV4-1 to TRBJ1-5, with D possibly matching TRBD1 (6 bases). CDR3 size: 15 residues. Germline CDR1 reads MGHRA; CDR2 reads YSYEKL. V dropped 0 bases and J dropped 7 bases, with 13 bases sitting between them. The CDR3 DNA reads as TGCGCCAGCAGCCAAGATTTCGCAGGGGCCCAGCCCCAGCATTTT. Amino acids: CASSQDFAGAQPQHF.

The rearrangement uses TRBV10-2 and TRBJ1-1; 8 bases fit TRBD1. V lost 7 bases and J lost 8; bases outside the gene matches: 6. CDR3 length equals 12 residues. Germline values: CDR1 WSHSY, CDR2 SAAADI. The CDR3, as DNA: TGCGCCAGCACCCATGACAGGGGAGAAGCTTTCTTT. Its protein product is CASTHDRGEAFF.

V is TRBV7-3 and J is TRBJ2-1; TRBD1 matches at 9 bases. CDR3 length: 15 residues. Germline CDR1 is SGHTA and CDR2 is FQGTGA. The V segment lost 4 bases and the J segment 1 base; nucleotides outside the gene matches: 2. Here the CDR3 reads CASSSGQGSYNEQFF. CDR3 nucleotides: TGTGCCAGCAGCTCTGGACAGGGGTCCTACAATGAGCAGTTCTTC.

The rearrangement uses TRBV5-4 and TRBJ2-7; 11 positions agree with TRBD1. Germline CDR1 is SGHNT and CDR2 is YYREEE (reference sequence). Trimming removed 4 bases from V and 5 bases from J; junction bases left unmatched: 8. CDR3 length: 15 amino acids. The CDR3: CASSPGGQGGHEQYF. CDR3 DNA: TGTGCCAGCAGCCCGGGGGGACAGGGGGGACACGAGCAGTACTTC.

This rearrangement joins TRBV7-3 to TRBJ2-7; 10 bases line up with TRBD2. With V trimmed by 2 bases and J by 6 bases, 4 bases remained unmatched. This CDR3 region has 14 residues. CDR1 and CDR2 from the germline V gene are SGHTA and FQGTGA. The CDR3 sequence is CASSLVAGGVEQYF. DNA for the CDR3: TGTGCCAGCAGCTTAGTAGCGGGGGGTGTCGAGCAGTACTTC.

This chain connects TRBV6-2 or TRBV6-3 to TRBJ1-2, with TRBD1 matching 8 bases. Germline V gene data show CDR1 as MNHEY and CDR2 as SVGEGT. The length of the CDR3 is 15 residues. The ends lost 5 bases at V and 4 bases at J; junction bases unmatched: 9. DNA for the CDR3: TGTGCCAGCAGTGAGCCGGGACAGGTTTTCTATGGCTACACCTTC. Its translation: CASSEPGQVFYGYTF.

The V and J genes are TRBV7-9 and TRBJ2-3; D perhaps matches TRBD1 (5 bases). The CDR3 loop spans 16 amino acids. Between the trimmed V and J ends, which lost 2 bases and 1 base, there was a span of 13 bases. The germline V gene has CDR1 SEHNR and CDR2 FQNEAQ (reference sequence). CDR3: CASSLRDSPRTDTQYF. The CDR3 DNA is TGTGCCAGCAGCTTAAGAGACAGCCCGCGCACAGATACGCAGTATTTT.

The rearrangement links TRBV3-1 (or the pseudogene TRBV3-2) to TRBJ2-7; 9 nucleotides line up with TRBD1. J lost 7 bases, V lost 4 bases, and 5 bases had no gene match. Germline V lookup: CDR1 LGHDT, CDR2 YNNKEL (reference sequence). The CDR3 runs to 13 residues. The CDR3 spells CASSLGQGREQYF. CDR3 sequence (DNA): TGTGCCAGCAGCCTCGGACAGGGGAGGGAGCAGTACTTC.

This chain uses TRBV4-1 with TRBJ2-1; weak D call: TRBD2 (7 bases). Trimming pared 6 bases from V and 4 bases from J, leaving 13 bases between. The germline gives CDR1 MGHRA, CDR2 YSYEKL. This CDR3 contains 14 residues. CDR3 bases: TGCGCCAGCAGAAGCGCGGGGGCTTACAATGAGCAGTTCTTC. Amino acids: CASRSAGAYNEQFF.

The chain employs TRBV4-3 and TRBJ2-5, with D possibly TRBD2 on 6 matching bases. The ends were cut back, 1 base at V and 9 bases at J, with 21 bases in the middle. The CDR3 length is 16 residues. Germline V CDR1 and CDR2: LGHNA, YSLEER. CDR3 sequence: CASSQGWNSGSGAQYF. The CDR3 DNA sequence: TGCGCCAGCAGCCAAGGATGGAACAGCGGGTCGGGGGCCCAGTACTTC.

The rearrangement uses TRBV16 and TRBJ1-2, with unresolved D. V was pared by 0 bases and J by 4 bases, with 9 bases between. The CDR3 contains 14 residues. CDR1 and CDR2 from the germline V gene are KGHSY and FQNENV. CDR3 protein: CASSQSRSSYGYTF. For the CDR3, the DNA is TGTGCCAGCAGCCAATCGAGGTCGTCCTATGGCTACACCTTC.

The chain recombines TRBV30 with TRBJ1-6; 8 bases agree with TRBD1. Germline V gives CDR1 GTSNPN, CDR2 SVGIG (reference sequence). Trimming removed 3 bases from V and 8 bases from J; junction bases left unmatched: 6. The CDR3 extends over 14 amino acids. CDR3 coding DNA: TGTGCCTGGAGATCCGGGACAGGTTATTCACCCCTCCACTTT. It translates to CAWRSGTGYSPLHF. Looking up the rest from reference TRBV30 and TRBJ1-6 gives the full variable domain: SQTIHQWPATLVQPVGSPLSLECTVEGTSNPNLYWYRQAAGRGLQLLFYSVGIGQISSEVPQNLSASRPQDRQFILSSKKLLLSDSGFYLCAWRSGTGYSPLHFGNGTRLTVT.

This chain's CDR3 is CATSRVGGVSGYTF. In nucleotides, the CDR3 is TGTGCCACCAGCAGAGTAGGAGGGGTGTCTGGCTACACCTTC. V usage is TRBV15 and J usage is TRBJ1-2, with a possible D match to TRBD1 (5 bases). The CDR3 is 14 amino acids. V lost 1 base and J 7 bases, leaving 13 bases between the germline ends. CDR1 and CDR2 (germline): LNHNV, YYDKDF (reference sequence).

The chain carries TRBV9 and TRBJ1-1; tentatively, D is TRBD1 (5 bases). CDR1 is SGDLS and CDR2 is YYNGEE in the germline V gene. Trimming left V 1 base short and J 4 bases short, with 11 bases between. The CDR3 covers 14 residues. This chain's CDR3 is CASSVSWGSTEAFF. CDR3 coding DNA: TGTGCCAGCAGCGTATCTTGGGGCTCCACTGAAGCTTTCTTT. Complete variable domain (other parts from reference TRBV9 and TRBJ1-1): DSGVTQTPKHLITATGQRVTLRCSPRSGDLSVYWYQQSLDQGLQFLIQYYNGEERAKGNILERFSAQQFPDLHSELNLSSLELGDSALYFCASSVSWGSTEAFFGQGTRLTVV.